The 11 T cell receptor beta chains reported below all come from one sample, sequenced in a study of early T cells in non-severe SARS-CoV-2 infection. TCRdb reprocessed the 5' RACE reads with MiXCR, giving one entry per CDR3 protein. This sample has approximately 28,000 distinct CDR3 sequences, with about 4% found just once. Sequencing was performed on whole blood. These receptors all stem from an adult who was a healthcare worker with PCR-confirmed SARS-CoV-2 infection or an uninfected control (not recorded which).

This clonotype was seen only a few times. Here the CDR3 reads CASSLNGAGDTQYF. The CDR3 DNA reads TGTGCCAGCAGCTTAAACGGGGCCGGGGATACGCAGTATTTT. The V gene is TRBV7-3, the J gene TRBJ2-3; D assignment may be TRBD1 or TRBD2 (5 bases each). The CDR3 consists of 14 residues. Germline-derived CDR1 and CDR2 are SGHTA and FQGTGA. V lost 1 base and J 6 bases, leaving 11 bases between the germline ends.

There are many counts of this clonotype. V gene TRBV12-3 or TRBV12-4 combines with J gene TRBJ1-2; D is unresolved. The V and J ends lost 2 bases and 4 bases respectively, with 5 bases between them. CDR3 size: 12 residues. In DNA, the CDR3 is TGTGCCAGCAGTTTAAAACCCTATGGCTACACCTTC. Protein sequence: CASSLKPYGYTF.

This clonotype was seen ten or more times. Given the absence of the conserved phenylalanine or tryptophan at the CDR3 end, a read error is likely. The limits of the CDR3 on the DNA are not certain, so only TCRdb's listed CDR3 is given. The V call is TRBV7-9, the J call TRBJ2-5; TRBD1, the table's D call, was not compared with the DNA. The CDR3 adds up to 13 amino acids, both ends counted. Germline CDR1 SEHNR, CDR2 FQNEAQ (reference sequence). The CDR3 loop is CASSPETGGTSRL.

As to this clonotype: This could be a read error, since a much larger clone is one nucleotide away. The chain recombines TRBV11-1 with TRBJ2-7, with a possible D match to TRBD2 (7 bases). CDR3 size: 14 residues. CDR1 is SGHAT, CDR2 FQDESV, per germline (reference sequence). CDR3 residues: CASSYGGRIYEQNF. CDR3 DNA sequence: TGTGCCAGCAGCTACGGGGGGCGAATCTACGAGCAGAACTTC. Full variable domain (missing parts from reference TRBV11-1 and TRBJ2-7): EAEVAQSPRYKITEKSQAVAFWCDPISGHATLYWYRQILGQGPELLVQFQDESVVDDSQLPKDRFSAERLKGVDSTLKIQPAELGDSAMYLCASSYGGRIYEQNFGPGTRLTVT.

This clonotype was detected many times. The genes are TRBV7-9 and TRBJ2-6; maybe TRBD1 (6 bases). The V and J ends lost 3 bases and 2 bases respectively, with 11 bases between them. The germline CDR1 and CDR2 sequences are SEHNR and FQNEAQ (reference sequence). This CDR3 has 16 residues. This CDR3 reads CASSFVWDTGANVLTF. DNA of the CDR3: TGTGCCAGCAGCTTTGTTTGGGACACTGGGGCCAACGTCCTGACTTTC.

In its sample, this clonotype was seen a few times. The chain carries TRBV3-1 and TRBJ1-1; D possibly corresponds to TRBD1 (6 bases). This CDR3 is 16 amino acids long. Between the trimmed V and J ends, which lost 1 base and 0 bases, there was a span of 12 bases. The germline CDR1 and CDR2 sequences are LGHDT and YNNKEL (reference sequence). The CDR3 spells CASSQGSNRVNTEAFF. CDR3 in DNA: TGTGCCAGCAGCCAAGGAAGCAACAGGGTGAACACTGAAGCTTTCTTT.

Ten or more counts support this clonotype. The chain carries TRBV30 and TRBJ1-5, with TRBD1 as a possible D gene (6 bases). V lost 0 bases, J lost 4 bases, and 10 bases lay in between. There are 14 residues in the CDR3. Germline loops: CDR1 GTSNPN, CDR2 SVGIG (reference sequence). The CDR3 loop is CAWSVWGLNQPQHF. In DNA form, the CDR3 reads TGTGCCTGGAGTGTTTGGGGGCTGAATCAGCCCCAGCATTTT.

This clonotype has ten or more counts. This sequence joins TRBV12-3 or TRBV12-4 and TRBJ1-5; D unresolved. Trimming left V 5 bases short and J 7 bases short, with 12 bases between. The CDR3 runs 13 residues. CDR3 bases: TGTGCCAGCAGTCGAGAAGGACTACAGCCCCAGCATTTT. It specifies CASSREGLQPQHF.

This clonotype appeared many times. The chain carries TRBV10-2 and TRBJ1-1; D not resolved. V was clipped by 3 bases and J by 8 bases, with 31 bases between them. There are 19 residues in the CDR3. Germline V gives CDR1 WSHSY, CDR2 SAAADI. Here the CDR3 DNA reads TGCGCCAGCAGTGAAGGGTGGTCGTCAGAATCCCTGTCTCGGGCCGAAGCTTTCTTT. It translates to CASSEGWSSESLSRAEAFF.

Ten or more counts support this clonotype. This rearrangement joins TRBV29-1 to TRBJ2-1, with a possible D match to TRBD2 (5 bases). This CDR3 spans 14 amino acids. Germline V gene data show CDR1 as SQVTM and CDR2 as ANQGSEA. The germline V and J ends were trimmed by 4 bases and 8 bases, with 18 bases remaining between them. CDR3 region: CSVVLGGSSDEQFF. The CDR3 DNA reads as TGCAGCGTTGTTCTAGGTGGGAGTAGCGATGAGCAGTTCTTC.

In its sample, this clonotype was seen many times. This chain joins TRBV6-5 and TRBJ2-1, with TRBD2 matching 8 bases. The CDR3 consists of 15 residues. Germline CDR1 MNHEY, CDR2 SVGAGI. Trimming cost V 5 bases and J 2 bases; bases outside gene matches: 5. CDR3 sequence (DNA): TGTGCCAGCAGTCGGGGAGCGGGAGCCTACAATGAGCAGTTCTTC. Amino acids: CASSRGAGAYNEQFF.